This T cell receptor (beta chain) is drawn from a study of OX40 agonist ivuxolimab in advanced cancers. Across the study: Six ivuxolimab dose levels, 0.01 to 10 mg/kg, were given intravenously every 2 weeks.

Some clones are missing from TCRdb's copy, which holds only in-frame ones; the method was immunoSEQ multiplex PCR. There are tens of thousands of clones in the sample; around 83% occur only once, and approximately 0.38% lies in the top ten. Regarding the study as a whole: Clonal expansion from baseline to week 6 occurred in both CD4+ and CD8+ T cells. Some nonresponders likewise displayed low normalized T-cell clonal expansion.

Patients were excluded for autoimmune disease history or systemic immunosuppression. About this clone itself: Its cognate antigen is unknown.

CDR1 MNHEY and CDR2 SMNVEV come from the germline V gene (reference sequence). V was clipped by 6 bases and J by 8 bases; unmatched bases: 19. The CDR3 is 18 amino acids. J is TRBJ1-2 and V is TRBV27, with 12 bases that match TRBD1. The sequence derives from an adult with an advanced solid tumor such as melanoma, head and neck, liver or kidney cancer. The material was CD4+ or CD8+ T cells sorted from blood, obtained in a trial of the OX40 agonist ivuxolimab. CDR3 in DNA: TGTGCCAGCAGACTTATGGGACAGGGGGCCCGGGCGGTCGGGGGCTACACCTTC. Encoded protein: CASRLMGQGARAVGGYTF.